What follows are 14 T cell receptor beta chains derived from one specimen sequenced in a study of blood T cell repertoires in COVID-19 (TCRdb year 2020). The protocol used for the library was the immunoSEQ multiplex PCR assay. TCRdb obtained this table from immuneACCESS and retained in-frame rearrangements with V and J assigned. These tables miss some clones; where compared with another copy, unresolved V genes account for less than half of the shortfall, and the remainder is unexplained. This sample lists some 240,000 clones; 84% were detected once. Of the sample, 9.7% is held by the ten largest clones. Sequencing was carried out using peripheral blood. The receptors stem from a man aged 45-65 years with active or convalescent COVID-19.

The chain has TRBV29-1 and TRBJ1-5; TRBD1 aligns across 8 bases. The CDR3 sequence is 13 residues long. Germline CDR1 and CDR2: SQVTM and ANQGSEA. Trimming removed 6 bases from V and 7 bases from J; junction bases left unmatched: 8. This CDR3 is CSVVDRGDQPQHF. CDR3 in DNA: TGCAGCGTAGTAGACAGGGGTGACCAGCCCCAGCATTTT.

The chain recombines TRBV19 with TRBJ2-5; 8 nucleotides align to TRBD1. The CDR3 totals 15 residues. The junction had 8 bases not matched to a gene; V was cut back by 5 bases and J by 3 bases. Per the germline V gene, CDR1 is LNHDA and CDR2 is SQIVND (reference sequence). CDR3 in DNA: TGTGCCAGTAGTGCCTGGACAGGGCCCGAAGAGACCCAGTACTTC. It specifies CASSAWTGPEETQYF.

The chain employs TRBV5-1 and TRBJ1-3; D unclear. The CDR3 spans 16 residues. The V gene's germline CDR1 is SGHRS and CDR2 YFSETQ. V dropped 3 bases and J dropped 0 bases, with 13 bases sitting between them. DNA for the CDR3: TGCGCCAGCAGCTGGGTCGGAGTACGCTCTGGAAACACCATATATTTT. Amino acids: CASSWVGVRSGNTIYF.

This clone was seen only once. Germline is not matched at one junction end, which may reflect a read error. J is TRBJ1-1 and V is TRBV28; 7 bases line up with TRBD1. CDR1 is MDHEN and CDR2 is SYDVKM in the germline V gene. The CDR3 has 14 amino acids. CDR3 sequence reads: CASSAPGQTTGAFF. The CDR3 DNA reads TGTGCCAGCAGTGCGCCGGGACAGACTACTGGAGCTTTCTTT.

J is TRBJ2-1 and V is TRBV15, with 9 bases fitting TRBD2. CDR1 and CDR2 from the germline V gene are LNHNV and YYDKDF (reference sequence). The trim removed 0 bases at V and 8 bases at J, leaving 8 bases unmatched. The CDR3 is 16 residues long. The CDR3 nucleotides read TGTGCCACCAGCAGAGAGGCGGGAGGGCAAATTTATGAGCAGTTCTTC. Its protein product is CATSREAGGQIYEQFF.

The chain joins TRBV2 to TRBJ2-5; TRBD2 aligns across 8 bases. Germline CDR1 is SNHLY and CDR2 is FYNNEI. V lost 4 bases, J lost 2 bases, and 3 bases stayed unmatched. This CDR3 comprises 14 residues. The CDR3 nucleotides read TGTGCCAGCAGTGGGGCTAGCGGGCAAGAGACCCAGTACTTC. Translating gives CASSGASGQETQYF.

The chain carries TRBV23-1 and TRBJ2-3, with 7 nucleotides matching TRBD2. TRBV23-1 is treated as an ORF (open reading frame) with a function not yet certain. CDR3 length: 11 residues. Unmatched junction bases numbered 1, after V lost 3 bases and J lost 10 bases. The CDR3 spells CASSQGGAQYF. In DNA form, the CDR3 reads TGCGCCAGCAGTCAGGGGGGGGCGCAGTATTTT.

This chain connects TRBV7-9 to TRBJ2-2; D gene uncertain. Germline-derived CDR1 and CDR2 are SEHNR and FQNEAQ (reference sequence). Trimming took 5 bases from V and 5 from J, leaving 18 bases between them. CDR3 size: 16 residues. The CDR3 loop is CASSQVVSGRTGELFF. DNA for the CDR3: TGTGCCAGCAGCCAGGTCGTGTCAGGTCGGACCGGGGAGCTGTTTTTT.

V gene TRBV9 combines with J gene TRBJ2-5; possibly TRBD2 for D (5 bases). Germline V gives CDR1 SGDLS, CDR2 YYNGEE. Trimming stripped 0 bases from V and 2 bases from J, with 20 bases between. The CDR3 contains 18 residues. CDR3 nucleotide sequence: TGTGCCAGCAGCGTAGGGGATAGCGCGGCCTTAGGTCAAGAGACCCAGTACTTC. The encoded protein is CASSVGDSAALGQETQYF.

The table lists this clone with a count of one. The gene calls are TRBV3-1 (or the pseudogene TRBV3-2) and TRBJ2-4, with 13 bases matching TRBD2. There are 14 residues in the CDR3. CDR1 LGHDT and CDR2 YNNKEL come from the germline V gene (reference sequence). The junction had 7 bases not matched to a gene; V was cut back by 2 bases and J by 15 bases. The CDR3 is CASSQITSGGALYF. The CDR3 DNA follows: TGTGCCAGCAGCCAAATTACTAGCGGGGGGGCATTGTACTTC.

The chain uses TRBV19 and TRBJ1-5, with a possible D match to TRBD1 (6 bases). Trimming removed 5 bases from V and 0 bases from J, with 11 bases in between. Germline-derived CDR1 and CDR2 are LNHDA and SQIVND (reference sequence). This CDR3 contains 15 residues. The CDR3 DNA reads TGTGCCAGTAGTCCGGACAGACTTAGCAATCAGCCCCAGCATTTT. This encodes CASSPDRLSNQPQHF.

J is TRBJ2-1 and V is TRBV25-1, with 8 bases fitting TRBD1. CDR1 is MGHDK, CDR2 SYGVNS, per germline. The CDR3 contains 13 residues. V lost 9 bases to trimming and J lost 0 bases; unmatched junction nucleotides: 1. The CDR3 region is CASQGASYNEQFF. In DNA form, the CDR3 reads TGTGCCAGTCAGGGGGCCTCCTACAATGAGCAGTTCTTC.

This rearrangement joins TRBV5-1 to TRBJ2-3; TRBD2 agrees at 11 bases. This CDR3 region has 18 residues. CDR1 and CDR2 from the germline V gene are SGHRS and YFSETQ. V was clipped by 1 base and J by 0 bases; unmatched bases: 7. The CDR3: CASSLTPSGGSSTDTQYF. The CDR3 DNA reads TGCGCCAGCAGCTTGACTCCTAGCGGGGGGTCCAGCACAGATACGCAGTATTTT.

This clone occurred once. This chain uses TRBV2 with TRBJ2-7; 10 nucleotides agree with TRBD2. Germline CDR1 reads SNHLY; CDR2 reads FYNNEI. The V segment lost 7 bases and the J segment 5 bases; nucleotides outside the gene matches: 8. The CDR3 runs to 14 residues. The CDR3 sequence: CASKFPSGSDEQYF. As DNA, the CDR3 is TGTGCCAGCAAATTCCCTAGCGGGAGCGACGAGCAGTACTTC.